Sequencing of this T cell receptor (beta chain) was carried out in a study of regulatory T cells in long-lasting Graves disease. Sequencing libraries for TCR beta were prepared with iRepertoire HTBI primers and Arm-PCR of CDR3 regions. From the multiplex PCR reads, TCRdb called clonotypes with MiXCR, one entry per CDR3 protein. The sample lists 300,000 to 500,000 distinct CDR3 sequences, roughly 20% occurring once. This clonotype was recorded at least ten times. Time point described: persistent/refractory GD, antithyroid drugs over 5 years with positive TRAb. Construction of the TCR library relied on RNA isolated from PBMCs. The input for sequencing was peripheral blood mononuclear cells (PBMCs), taken when the disease was refractory, from a patient treated with antithyroid drugs. The TCR was taken from a female donor with Graves disease.

The CDR3 coding sequence is TGTGCCAGCAGGACACGTAGCGGAACGAACACCGGGGAGCTGTTTTTT. Its protein product is CASRTRSGTNTGELFF. This rearrangement joins TRBV12-3 or TRBV12-4 to TRBJ2-2; tentative D call: TRBD2 (6 bases). V lost 6 bases, J lost 0 bases, and 14 bases lay in between. There are 16 residues in the CDR3.